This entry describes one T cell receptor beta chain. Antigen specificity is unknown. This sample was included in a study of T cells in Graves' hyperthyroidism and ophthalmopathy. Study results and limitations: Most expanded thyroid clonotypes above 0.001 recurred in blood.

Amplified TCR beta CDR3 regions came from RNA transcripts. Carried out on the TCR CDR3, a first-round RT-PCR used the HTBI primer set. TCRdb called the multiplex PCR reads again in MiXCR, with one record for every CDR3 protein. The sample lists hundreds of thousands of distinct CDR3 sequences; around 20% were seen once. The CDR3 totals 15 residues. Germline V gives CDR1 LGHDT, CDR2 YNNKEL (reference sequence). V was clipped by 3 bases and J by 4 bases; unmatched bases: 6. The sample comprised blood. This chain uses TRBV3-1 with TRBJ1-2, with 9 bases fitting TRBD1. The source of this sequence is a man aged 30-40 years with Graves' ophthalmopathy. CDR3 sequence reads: CASSQGTGRPYGYTF. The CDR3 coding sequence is TGTGCCAGCAGCCAGGGGACAGGGCGTCCCTATGGCTACACCTTC.